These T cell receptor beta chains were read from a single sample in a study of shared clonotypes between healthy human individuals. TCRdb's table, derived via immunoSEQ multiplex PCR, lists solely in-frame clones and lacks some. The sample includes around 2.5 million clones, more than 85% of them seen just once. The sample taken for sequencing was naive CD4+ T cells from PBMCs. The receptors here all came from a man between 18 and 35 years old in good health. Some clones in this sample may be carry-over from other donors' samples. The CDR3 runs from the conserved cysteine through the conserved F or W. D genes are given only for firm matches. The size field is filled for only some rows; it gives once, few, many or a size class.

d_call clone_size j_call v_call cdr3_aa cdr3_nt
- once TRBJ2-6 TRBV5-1 CASSTRHSGANVLTF TGCGCCAGCAGCACCCGTCACTCTGGGGCCAACGTCCTGACTTTC
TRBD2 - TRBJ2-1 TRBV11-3 CASSLAASGVYNEQFF TGTGCCAGCAGCTTAGCCGCTAGCGGGGTGTACAATGAGCAGTTCTTC
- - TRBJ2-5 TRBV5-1 CASSSRAEWVETQYF TGCGCCAGCAGCTCACGCGCGGAGTGGGTTGAGACCCAGTACTTC
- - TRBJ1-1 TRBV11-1 CASSFSVETEAFF TGTGCCAGCAGCTTCTCCGTTGAGACTGAAGCTTTCTTT
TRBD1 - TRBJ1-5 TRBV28 CASSSPAGTGSNQPQHF TGTGCCAGCAGTTCTCCAGCCGGGACAGGGAGCAATCAGCCCCAGCATTTT
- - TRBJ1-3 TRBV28 CASIHRGAGNTIYF TGTGCCAGCATCCACCGGGGGGCTGGAAACACCATATATTTT
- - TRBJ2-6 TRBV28 CASSLSLQSGANVLTF TGTGCCAGCAGTTTGTCTCTACAATCGGGGGCCAACGTCCTGACTTTC
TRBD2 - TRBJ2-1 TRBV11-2 CASSSRLAGGESEQFF TGTGCCAGCAGCTCCCGTCTAGCGGGAGGGGAGAGTGAGCAGTTCTTC
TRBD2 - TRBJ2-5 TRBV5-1 CASSLGFMASGRRLETQYF TGCGCCAGCAGCTTGGGATTCATGGCTAGCGGGCGAAGATTGGAGACCCAGTACTTC
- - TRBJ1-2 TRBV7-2 CASSLLPGPISDTF TGTGCCAGCAGCTTGCTTCCGGGACCGATCTCGGACACCTTC
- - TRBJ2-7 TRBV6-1 CASSTTGTANYEQYF TGTGCCAGCAGTACTACCGGGACGGCAAACTACGAGCAGTACTTC
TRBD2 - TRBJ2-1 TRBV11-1 CASSLSGGRGYNEQFF TGTGCCAGCAGCTTATCCGGCGGGAGGGGTTACAATGAGCAGTTCTTC
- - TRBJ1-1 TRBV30 CAWSEAALGGEAFF TGTGCCTGGAGTGAGGCGGCCTTAGGTGGTGAAGCTTTCTTT
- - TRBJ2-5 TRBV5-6 CASSLEPLGETQYF TGTGCCAGCAGCTTGGAGCCGTTGGGAGAGACCCAGTACTTC
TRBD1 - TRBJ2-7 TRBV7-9 CASSLVTGGNYEQYF TGTGCCAGCAGCTTAGTGACAGGGGGCAACTACGAGCAGTACTTC
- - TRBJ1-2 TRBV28 CASSLTGRFYGYTF TGTGCCAGCAGTCTGACAGGACGGTTCTATGGCTACACCTTC
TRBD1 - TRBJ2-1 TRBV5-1 CASSLGGTGSYNEQFF TGCGCCAGCAGCTTGGGAGGGACAGGCTCCTACAATGAGCAGTTCTTC
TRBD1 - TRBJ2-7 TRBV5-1 CASSHDRGGYEQYF TGCGCCAGCAGCCACGACAGGGGTGGTTACGAGCAGTACTTC
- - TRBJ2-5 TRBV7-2 CASSPAEETQYF TGTGCCAGCAGCCCGGCGGAGGAGACCCAGTACTTC
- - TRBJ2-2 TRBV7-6 CASSGAQHLTGELFF TGTGCCAGCAGCGGGGCTCAACATCTCACCGGGGAGCTGTTTTTT
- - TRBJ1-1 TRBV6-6 CASSYPSINEAFF TGTGCCAGCAGTTACCCTTCTATTAATGAAGCTTTCTTT
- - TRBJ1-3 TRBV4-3 CASSQESRRSGNTIYF TGCGCCAGCAGCCAAGAGAGCCGGCGCTCTGGAAACACCATATATTTT